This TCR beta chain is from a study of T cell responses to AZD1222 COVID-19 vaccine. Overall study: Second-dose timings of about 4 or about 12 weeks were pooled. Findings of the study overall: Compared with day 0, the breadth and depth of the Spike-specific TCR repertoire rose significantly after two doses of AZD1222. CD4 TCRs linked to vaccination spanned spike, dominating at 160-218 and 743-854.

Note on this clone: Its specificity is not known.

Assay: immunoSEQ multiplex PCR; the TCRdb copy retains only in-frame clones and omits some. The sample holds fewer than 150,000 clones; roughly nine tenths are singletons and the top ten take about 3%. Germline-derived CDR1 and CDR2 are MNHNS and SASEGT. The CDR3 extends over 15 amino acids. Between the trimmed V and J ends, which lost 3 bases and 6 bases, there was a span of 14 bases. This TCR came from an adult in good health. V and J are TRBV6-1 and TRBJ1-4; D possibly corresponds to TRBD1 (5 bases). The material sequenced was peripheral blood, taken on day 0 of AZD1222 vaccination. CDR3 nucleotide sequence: TGTGCCAGCAGTGATGGGGCCCGGGGGGATGAAAAACTGTTTTTT. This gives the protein CASSDGARGDEKLFF.